The entry that follows covers one T cell receptor beta chain sequence. This record belongs to a study of monozygotic twins with inflammatory bowel disease. There are 16 residues in the CDR3. Germline CDR1 reads MDHEN; CDR2 reads SYDVKM. TCRdb reworked the 5' RACE reads into one entry per CDR3 protein, no DNA. The repertoire shows 150,000 or so distinct CDR3 sequences; the top ten hold 7.4%. Sequencing was done on a sample of blood. This receptor was identified in a human donor with ulcerative colitis or Crohn's disease, or a healthy co-twin of an affected twin (not recorded which). The chain joins TRBV28 to TRBJ2-7; absent DNA, TCRdb's TRBD1 call cannot be checked. CDR3 residues: CASSSLGGSESYEQYF.